The 21 T cell receptor beta chains below all came from one sample that was sequenced in a study of blood T cell repertoires in COVID-19. Libraries were prepared by immunoSEQ multiplex PCR; TCRdb keeps only in-frame clonotypes and omits some of them. Altogether approximately 250,000 clones are present, about 85% being singletons, with the ten largest covering around 0.97%. Sequencing input: peripheral blood. The receptors originated from a man in his forties with acute or convalescent COVID-19.

The chain has TRBV15 and TRBJ2-5; 7 bases fit TRBD2. Germline V gene sequence: CDR1 LNHNV, CDR2 YYDKDF (reference sequence). After removal of 0 bases from V and 4 bases from J, the junction contained 2 bases not matched to a gene. The CDR3 extends over 14 amino acids. CDR3 sequence reads: CATSREGGGETQYF. CDR3 DNA: TGTGCCACCAGCAGAGAGGGGGGGGGAGAGACCCAGTACTTC.

The chain is built from TRBV5-1 and TRBJ2-7; no clear D. The CDR3 has 14 residues. Germline V gene lookup returns CDR1 SGHRS and CDR2 YFSETQ. V dropped 0 bases and J dropped 2 bases, with 9 bases sitting between them. The CDR3 spells CASSLAPSPYEQYF. In DNA form, the CDR3 reads TGCGCCAGCAGCTTGGCCCCCAGTCCCTACGAGCAGTACTTC.

This clone was detected only once. DNA for the CDR3: TGTGCCAGCACGTCCCGGGACAGGACTGAAGCTTTCTTT. This codes for CASTSRDRTEAFF. This chain joins TRBV21-1 and TRBJ1-1; the DNA was not compared with TRBD1, the D call given in the table. TRBV21-1 is an annotated pseudogene. The CDR3 has 13 residues.

The rearrangement joins TRBV28 to TRBJ1-4; the match to TRBD1 covers 8 bases. Looked up from germline, CDR1 is MDHEN and CDR2 is SYDVKM. Losses at the gene ends were 3 bases for V and 0 bases for J; bases not matched to a gene: 3. This CDR3 contains 16 residues. The CDR3 loop is CASSLPQGATNEKLFF. The CDR3 DNA reads TGTGCCAGCAGTTTGCCACAGGGGGCAACTAATGAAAAACTGTTTTTT.

The chain employs TRBV3-1 (or the pseudogene TRBV3-2) and TRBJ2-1; 10 nucleotides agree with TRBD1. This CDR3 spans 16 amino acids. Germline V gene lookup returns CDR1 LGHDT and CDR2 YNNKEL (reference sequence). With 10 bases clipped from V and 3 bases from J, the junction kept 12 bases outside the gene matches. The CDR3, as DNA: TGTGCCACCGACGCTACCGGGACAGGGGACTACAATGAGCAGTTCTTC. It encodes CATDATGTGDYNEQFF.

This rearrangement joins TRBV6-5 to TRBJ1-2, with TRBD1 matching 7 bases. This CDR3 contains 14 residues. V lost 6 bases, J lost 7 bases, and 11 bases stayed unmatched. CDR1 is MNHEY and CDR2 is SVGAGI in the germline V gene. CDR3 loop: CASSRGQLEIGYTF. DNA of the CDR3: TGTGCCAGCAGCCGGGGACAGTTGGAAATTGGCTACACCTTC.

This clone was detected once. The chain links TRBV2 to TRBJ1-1; a weak D match, TRBD1 (5 bases). The CDR3 is made up of 13 amino acids. CDR1 SNHLY and CDR2 FYNNEI come from the germline V gene. V lost 8 bases to trimming and J lost 1 base, with 11 bases between them. The CDR3 here is CASGGEANTEAFF. In nucleotides, the CDR3 is TGTGCCAGCGGAGGGGAGGCGAACACTGAAGCTTTCTTT. The full variable domain, in which reference TRBV2 and TRBJ1-1 provide the parts outside the CDR3, is EPEVTQTPSHQVTQMGQEVILRCVPISNHLYFYWYRQILGQKVEFLVSFYNNEISEKSEIFDDQFSVERPDGSNFTLKIRSTKLEDSAMYFCASGGEANTEAFFGQGTRLTVV.

The J gene is TRBJ2-5, the V gene TRBV7-9; TRBD2 agrees at 7 bases. The CDR3 loop spans 14 amino acids. Germline V lookup: CDR1 SEHNR, CDR2 FQNEAQ (reference sequence). V lost 3 bases, J lost 5 bases, and 6 bases stayed unmatched. CDR3 nucleotides: TGTGCCAGCAGCTTGGGGACTACGAGGGAGACCCAGTACTTC. Protein: CASSLGTTRETQYF.

This clone was counted only a few times. This sequence joins TRBV4-3 and TRBJ1-2; TRBD1 matches 12 bases. Germline CDR1 LGHNA, CDR2 YSLEER. V lost 5 bases, J lost 10 bases, and 20 bases stayed unmatched. The CDR3 totals 18 residues. CDR3 region: CASSTSPGQGARTPSYTF. CDR3 nucleotide sequence: TGCGCCAGCAGCACTTCCCCGGGACAGGGGGCTCGTACCCCATCCTACACCTTC.

This rearrangement joins TRBV7-9 to TRBJ1-3; no clear D gene. This CDR3 is built from 15 residues. V lost 5 bases to trimming and J lost 0 bases, with 11 bases between them. Germline V gives CDR1 SEHNR, CDR2 FQNEAQ (reference sequence). The CDR3 region has the DNA TGTGCCAGCAGCCCTGAGAGGAGCTCTGGAAACACCATATATTTT. Its protein product is CASSPERSSGNTIYF.

The chain has TRBV11-2 and TRBJ2-3; 8 bases are a match to TRBD1. J gave up 0 bases and V 5 bases, and 1 base lay outside the gene matches. Germline V gene sequence: CDR1 SGHAT, CDR2 FQNNGV. The CDR3 spans 14 residues. The CDR3 loop is CASSRQGSTDTQYF. DNA of the CDR3: TGTGCCAGCAGCCGACAGGGGAGCACAGATACGCAGTATTTT. Based on the CDR3 plus reference TRBV11-2 and TRBJ2-3, the full variable domain is EAGVAQSPRYKIIEKRQSVAFWCNPISGHATLYWYQQILGQGPKLLIQFQNNGVVDDSQLPKDRFSAERLKGVDSTLKIQPAKLEDSAVYLCASSRQGSTDTQYFGPGTRLTVL.

The chain carries TRBV12-5 and TRBJ2-7; D is unresolved. Germline CDR1 reads LGHNT; CDR2 reads FRNRAP. Trimming removed 1 base from V and 2 bases from J, with 6 bases in between. This CDR3 comprises 13 residues. CDR3 DNA: TGTGCTAGTGGTTTGGCAGTGGCCTACGAGCAGTACTTC. This translates into CASGLAVAYEQYF.

J is TRBJ2-5 and V is TRBV19, with D unclear. This CDR3 is built from 15 residues. CDR1 is LNHDA, CDR2 SQIVND, per germline (reference sequence). Between the trimmed V and J ends, which lost 4 bases and 1 base, there was a span of 13 bases. This CDR3 is CASSSLGQSQETQYF. CDR3 bases: TGTGCCAGTAGTAGCCTAGGTCAGTCCCAAGAGACCCAGTACTTC.

This clone was counted between two and nine times. The V and J genes are TRBV6-6 and TRBJ1-1; D is unclear. V was trimmed by 2 bases and J by 1 base, leaving 5 bases between them. Per the germline V gene, CDR1 is MNHNY and CDR2 is SVGAGI (reference sequence). The CDR3 is 13 residues long. The CDR3 nucleotides are TGTGCCAGCAGTTACCCAGGGAACACTGAAGCTTTCTTT. Its translation is CASSYPGNTEAFF.

The chain uses TRBV5-6 and TRBJ2-3; 8 bases fit TRBD2. Germline CDR1 reads SGHDT; CDR2 reads YYEEEE. The CDR3 sequence is 15 residues long. Losses at the gene ends were 4 bases for V and 2 bases for J; bases not matched to a gene: 6. The CDR3 loop reads CASSLGGGSTDTQYF. For the CDR3, the DNA is TGTGCCAGCAGCCTCGGGGGGGGCTCCACAGATACGCAGTATTTT. Variable domain in full (rest from reference TRBV5-6 and TRBJ2-3): DAGVTQSPTHLIKTRGQQVTLRCSPKSGHDTVSWYQQALGQGPQFIFQYYEEEERQRGNFPDRFSGHQFPNYSSELNVNALLLGDSALYLCASSLGGGSTDTQYFGPGTRLTVL.

The chain combines TRBV7-2 with TRBJ1-1; TRBD1 matches at 8 bases. From germline, CDR1 is SGHTA and CDR2 FQGNSA. This CDR3 has 17 amino acids. V dropped 0 bases and J dropped 4; count of bases not matched to a gene: 10. CDR3 sequence: CASSLALPTGAGTEAFF. As DNA, the CDR3 is TGTGCCAGCAGCTTAGCCCTCCCGACAGGGGCGGGCACTGAAGCTTTCTTT.

This chain connects TRBV6-5 to TRBJ2-5, with TRBD2 as a possible D gene (5 bases). Trimming pared 4 bases from V and 4 bases from J, leaving 10 bases between. CDR3 length: 13 amino acids. Per germline, CDR1 MNHEY and CDR2 SVGAGI. The CDR3 region is CASSSSFRETQYF. CDR3 in DNA: TGTGCCAGCAGTTCTAGCTTCCGAGAGACCCAGTACTTC.

The chain joins TRBV2 to TRBJ2-7, with 10 nucleotides matching TRBD1. CDR3 length: 12 residues. In germline, CDR1 is SNHLY, CDR2 FYNNEI. V dropped 7 bases and J dropped 7; count of bases not matched to a gene: 4. CDR3 sequence (DNA): TGTGCCAGCACCCGGACAGGGGGAGAGCAGTACTTC. Amino acid sequence: CASTRTGGEQYF.

The chain couples TRBV7-9 to TRBJ2-3; TRBD2 matches at 12 bases. Trimming took 5 bases from V and 3 from J; bases not matched to a gene: 12. Germline-derived CDR1 and CDR2 are SEHNR and FQNEAQ (reference sequence). The CDR3 has 18 amino acids. The CDR3 loop is CASSKLAGGGLATDTQYF. CDR3 coding DNA: TGTGCCAGCAGCAAACTAGCGGGGGGAGGTTTGGCAACAGATACGCAGTATTTT.

V and J are TRBV9 and TRBJ1-1; tentatively, D is TRBD1 (5 bases). Germline V lookup: CDR1 SGDLS, CDR2 YYNGEE. The CDR3 is made up of 15 amino acids. The V end was cut by 1 base, the J end by 0 bases, with 10 bases between. The DNA for the CDR3 is TGTGCCAGCAGCGTATTAGGGGCTTTGAACACTGAAGCTTTCTTT. Residues: CASSVLGALNTEAFF.

The chain joins TRBV11-2 to TRBJ1-2; TRBD1 agrees at 8 bases. After removal of 5 bases from V and 7 bases from J, the junction contained 12 bases not matched to a gene. The CDR3 covers 15 residues. Looked up from germline, CDR1 is SGHAT and CDR2 is FQNNGV. CDR3 bases: TGTGCCAGCAGCCCCGCCGGGACAGGCAGGGGTGGCTACACCTTC. Amino acids: CASSPAGTGRGGYTF. The full variable domain, completed using reference TRBV11-2 and TRBJ1-2, is EAGVAQSPRYKIIEKRQSVAFWCNPISGHATLYWYQQILGQGPKLLIQFQNNGVVDDSQLPKDRFSAERLKGVDSTLKIQPAKLEDSAVYLCASSPAGTGRGGYTFGSGTRLTVV.